The 17 T cell receptor beta chains below come from one sample, sequenced in a study of OX40 agonist ivuxolimab in advanced cancers. Produced via immunoSEQ multiplex PCR; TCRdb's table is partial and in-frame only. This table holds tens of thousands of clones, over 80% found once. Sequencing was performed on CD4+ or CD8+ T cells sorted from blood, taken in a trial of the OX40 agonist ivuxolimab. The receptor source for this set is an adult with an advanced solid tumor such as melanoma, head and neck, liver or kidney cancer.

V and J are TRBV9 and TRBJ2-5; D may match TRBD1 or TRBD2 (5 bases each). Germline CDR1 reads SGDLS; CDR2 reads YYNGEE. The CDR3 has 15 amino acids. V shed 3 bases and J shed 4 bases, with 16 bases lying between them. The CDR3 sequence is CASSAGGNTGETQYF. For the CDR3, the DNA is TGTGCCAGCAGCGCCGGAGGCAATACAGGAGAGACCCAGTACTTC.

The gene calls are TRBV25-1 and TRBJ2-7; TRBD1 matches 9 bases. Germline CDR1 is MGHDK and CDR2 is SYGVNS. The CDR3 runs to 17 residues. After removal of 3 bases from V and 0 bases from J, the junction contained 9 bases not matched to a gene. CDR3 bases: TGTGCCAGCAGTGAGGTTACAGGGGGCTCTCGCTCCTACGAGCAGTACTTC. It yields the protein CASSEVTGGSRSYEQYF.

This chain uses TRBV7-9 with TRBJ1-2; D might be TRBD1 (6 bases). Trimming shortened V by 2 bases and J by 8 bases, and 12 bases separated the two germline ends. The germline gives CDR1 SEHNR, CDR2 FQNEAQ (reference sequence). The CDR3 is 13 amino acids. This chain's CDR3 is CASSLPAGEGYTF. CDR3 nucleotides: TGTGCCAGCAGCTTACCTGCAGGGGAAGGCTACACCTTC.

The chain links TRBV2 to TRBJ2-3, with unresolved D. V gave up 3 bases and J gave up 2 bases, with 0 bases separating them. Germline values: CDR1 SNHLY, CDR2 FYNNEI. The CDR3 is 11 amino acids. CDR3 nucleotide sequence: TGTGCCAGCAGTGACACAGATACGCAGTATTTT. Translated, it gives CASSDTDTQYF.

This clone was detected only a few times. This chain uses TRBV10-3 with TRBJ2-2; D not resolved. The V gene's germline CDR1 is ENHRY and CDR2 SYGVKD. Trimming took 0 bases from V and 7 from J, leaving 6 bases between them. This CDR3 has 13 amino acids. The CDR3, as DNA: TGTGCCATCAGTGAGTCCTCTTACGGGGAGCTGTTTTTT. Translated, it gives CAISESSYGELFF.

CDR3 nucleotides: TGTGCCAGCAGCCCCGTCCAGGGAAATGAGCAGTTCTTC. Translation: CASSPVQGNEQFF. The chain employs TRBV9 and TRBJ2-1, with a weak D call TRBD1 (5 bases). This CDR3 contains 13 residues. Trimming took 4 bases from V and 7 from J, leaving 12 bases between them. Germline-derived CDR1 and CDR2 are SGDLS and YYNGEE. The full variable domain, its missing parts supplied by reference TRBV9 and TRBJ2-1, is DSGVTQTPKHLITATGQRVTLRCSPRSGDLSVYWYQQSLDQGLQFLIQYYNGEERAKGNILERFSAQQFPDLHSELNLSSLELGDSALYFCASSPVQGNEQFFGPGTRLTVL.

The chain uses TRBV5-1 and TRBJ2-7, with D tentatively TRBD1 (5 bases). This CDR3 spans 12 amino acids. Germline lookup yields CDR1 SGHRS and CDR2 YFSETQ. The germline V and J ends were trimmed by 4 bases and 3 bases, with 8 bases remaining between them. DNA for the CDR3: TGCGCCAGCAGCATAAGGGGCTACGAGCAGTACTTC. Its protein is CASSIRGYEQYF.

This sequence joins TRBV5-1 and TRBJ2-7; D is possibly TRBD1 (6 bases). The germline CDR1 and CDR2 sequences are SGHRS and YFSETQ. The CDR3 is made up of 15 amino acids. Trimming left V 4 bases short and J 5 bases short, with 19 bases between. Written as DNA, the CDR3 is TGCGCCAGCAGCACAGCTGACAGGCTCGGGGACGAGCAGTACTTC. This sequence encodes CASSTADRLGDEQYF. Full variable domain (missing parts from reference TRBV5-1 and TRBJ2-7): KAGVTQTPRYLIKTRGQQVTLSCSPISGHRSVSWYQQTPGQGLQFLFEYFSETQRNKGNFPGRFSGRQFSNSRSEMNVSTLELGDSALYLCASSTADRLGDEQYFGPGTRLTVT.

The J gene is TRBJ2-7, the V gene TRBV4-2, with D possibly being TRBD1 (6 bases). Trimming took off 4 bases at V and 3 bases at J, with 10 bases between the two ends. Per the germline V gene, CDR1 is LGHNA and CDR2 is YNFKEQ. There are 13 residues in the CDR3. CDR3 sequence: CASSLGQIYEQYF. In DNA form, the CDR3 reads TGTGCCAGCAGCCTAGGACAGATCTACGAGCAGTACTTC.

The V call is TRBV15, the J call TRBJ2-7; possibly TRBD1 for D (6 bases). Trimming took off 5 bases at V and 2 bases at J, with 19 bases between the two ends. Looked up from germline, CDR1 is LNHNV and CDR2 is YYDKDF (reference sequence). The CDR3 runs to 16 residues. The CDR3 loop reads CATSSPTDRVTYEQYF. DNA for the CDR3: TGTGCCACCAGCTCCCCTACGGACAGAGTTACCTACGAGCAGTACTTC.

This clone was observed once. The chain carries TRBV29-1 and TRBJ2-1; 8 positions match TRBD2. Trimming took 2 bases from V and 0 from J; bases not matched to a gene: 12. The germline V gene has CDR1 SQVTM and CDR2 ANQGSEA. This CDR3 is built from 18 residues. CDR3 sequence: CSVEFGGLDRISYNEQFF. DNA for the CDR3: TGCAGCGTTGAATTTGGGGGACTAGACAGAATCTCCTACAATGAGCAGTTCTTC.

This chain connects TRBV6-5 to TRBJ2-7; a possible D gene is TRBD1 (5 bases). Germline V CDR1 and CDR2: MNHEY, SVGAGI. Between the trimmed V and J ends, which lost 4 bases and 3 bases, there was a span of 7 bases. The CDR3 is 12 residues long. The CDR3 bases are TGTGCCAGCAGTTTAGGGGTCTACGAGCAGTACTTC. As protein: CASSLGVYEQYF.

The chain recombines TRBV20-1 with TRBJ2-7; the D is unclear. CDR1 is DFQATT, CDR2 SNEGSKA, per germline (reference sequence). This CDR3 is 11 amino acids long. The CDR3, as DNA: TGCAGCCTCCCCGGGCGTTACGAGCAGTACTTC. Protein: CSLPGRYEQYF.

V and J are TRBV19 and TRBJ2-3; 9 bases match TRBD1. The CDR3 extends over 15 amino acids. V dropped 5 bases and J dropped 4; count of bases not matched to a gene: 7. From germline, CDR1 is LNHDA and CDR2 SQIVND (reference sequence). The CDR3 protein is CASSALGQGPDTQYF. For the CDR3, the DNA is TGTGCCAGTAGTGCACTCGGACAGGGGCCAGATACGCAGTATTTT.

This rearrangement joins TRBV28 to TRBJ2-7; no clear D gene. V was trimmed by 6 bases and J by 7 bases, leaving 16 bases between them. Germline V gene lookup returns CDR1 MDHEN and CDR2 SYDVKM. The length of the CDR3 is 13 residues. The DNA of the CDR3 is TGTGCCAGCAGACCTGACGGTTTGAAGGAGCAGTACTTC. Its translation: CASRPDGLKEQYF.

This chain connects TRBV19 to TRBJ2-5; D remains unclear. The CDR3 has 16 amino acids. The germline V and J ends were trimmed by 4 bases and 4 bases, with 19 bases remaining between them. Germline assignment: CDR1 LNHDA and CDR2 SQIVND (reference sequence). The CDR3 sequence: CASSTRLVPPGETQYF. As DNA, the CDR3 is TGTGCCAGTAGTACGAGGCTCGTGCCGCCGGGAGAGACCCAGTACTTC.

The chain joins TRBV27 to TRBJ2-1; 8 nucleotides line up with TRBD1. Germline loops: CDR1 MNHEY, CDR2 SMNVEV (reference sequence). Losses at the gene ends were 1 base for V and 10 bases for J; bases not matched to a gene: 6. This CDR3 has 14 residues. In nucleotides, the CDR3 is TGTGCCAGCAGTTTATTACAGGGGGATGAGGAGCAGTTCTTC. The encoded protein is CASSLLQGDEEQFF.